This TCR beta chain is drawn from a study of T cell changes during pregnancy in multiple sclerosis. Some clones are missing from TCRdb's copy, which holds only in-frame ones; the method was immunoSEQ multiplex PCR. This repertoire shows tens of thousands of clones, about 90% found once; its top ten account for less than 3%. Germline CDR1 reads MDHEN; CDR2 reads SYDVKM. This CDR3 spans 15 amino acids. V lost 8 bases and J 0 bases, leaving 13 bases between the germline ends. The sample was peripheral blood, taken before pregnancy. The origin of this receptor is a female donor with multiple sclerosis, enrolled in a pregnancy study. The chain recombines TRBV28 with TRBJ1-4; no firm D call. The CDR3 bases are TGTGCCAGCGCCCCAGCGGCAGCAACTAATGAAAAACTGTTTTTT. Residues: CASAPAAATNEKLFF.